One and the same sample provided the 23 T cell receptor beta chains below, sequenced in a study of blood T cell repertoires in COVID-19. Method: immunoSEQ multiplex PCR; TCRdb's copy keeps in-frame clones and lacks some. The sample records about 340,000 clones, 85% to 90% being singletons. The sequencing sample was made of peripheral blood. The receptors derive from a woman in her forties or fifties with COVID-19, enrolled during active disease.

This clone came up once. The chain joins TRBV16 to TRBJ2-7; maybe TRBD1 (6 bases). Trimming removed 0 bases at V and 12 bases at J, with 21 bases between. The CDR3 spans 15 residues. Germline V CDR1 and CDR2: KGHSY, FQNENV. The CDR3 DNA follows: TGTGCCAGCAGCCAATCAACGGGTGCAGGGGCCCGTGCGTACTTC. Translating it yields CASSQSTGAGARAYF. Using reference TRBV16 and TRBJ2-7 for the parts outside the CDR3, the full variable domain is GEEVAQTPKHLVRGEGQKAKLYCAPIKGHSYVFWYQQVLKNEFKFLISFQNENVFDETGMPKERFSAKCLPNSPCSLEIQATKLEDSAVYFCASSQSTGAGARAYFGPGTRLTVT.

The chain employs TRBV7-8 and TRBJ1-3; D is unresolved. Germline loops: CDR1 SGHVS, CDR2 FQNEAQ. This CDR3 spans 15 amino acids. Trimming took off 5 bases at V and 2 bases at J, with 13 bases between the two ends. In DNA, the CDR3 is TGTGCCAGCAGCGGACTTGGGAGGGCTGGAAACACCATATATTTT. Translated, it gives CASSGLGRAGNTIYF.

The rearrangement links TRBV5-4 to TRBJ2-1; 12 bases agree with TRBD1. V shed 1 base and J 9 bases; nucleotides not matched to a gene: 5. This CDR3 is built from 15 residues. CDR1 is SGHNT and CDR2 is YYREEE in the germline V gene (reference sequence). Here the CDR3 DNA reads TGTGCCAGCAGCTTGCCGGGACAGGGGGCGATTGAGCAGTTCTTC. It encodes CASSLPGQGAIEQFF.

This clone was seen just once. The chain links TRBV24-1 to TRBJ2-7, with D tentatively TRBD2 (6 bases). Germline V lookup: CDR1 KGHDR, CDR2 SFDVKD. V lost 3 bases to trimming and J lost 4 bases, with 15 bases between them. This CDR3 is built from 15 residues. CDR3 loop: CATSDVDGSVYEQYF. In nucleotides, the CDR3 is TGTGCCACCAGTGATGTAGACGGGAGTGTTTACGAGCAGTACTTC.

CDR3 protein: CASSHYARALYASLYEAFF. The CDR3 DNA is TGTGCCAGCAGCCATTACGCTCGTGCGTTGTACGCAAGCTTATATGAAGCTTTCTTT. The chain combines TRBV27 with TRBJ1-1; D gene ambiguous. The CDR3 runs 19 residues. Germline V gives CDR1 MNHEY, CDR2 SMNVEV (reference sequence). The V gene lost 6 bases and the J gene lost 7 bases, with 33 bases spanning the gap.

This clone has just one count. V is TRBV6-1 and J is TRBJ2-1; TRBD2 might be the D (5 bases). Trimming pared 1 base from V and 3 bases from J, leaving 10 bases between. The CDR3 has 15 amino acids. Germline V lookup: CDR1 MNHNS, CDR2 SASEGT. The CDR3 is CASSEGGHHYNEQFF. The DNA of the CDR3 is TGTGCCAGCAGTGAAGGAGGGCACCACTACAATGAGCAGTTCTTC.

In the case of this clone: The identical CDR3 is also encoded by other nucleotide sequences in the sample. V gene TRBV28 combines with J gene TRBJ2-7, with a weak D call TRBD1 (5 bases). Germline V lookup: CDR1 MDHEN, CDR2 SYDVKM. Trimming pared 3 bases from V and 6 bases from J, leaving 9 bases between. This CDR3 is built from 12 residues. The CDR3 sequence: CASSLGQPEQYF. The CDR3 nucleotides are TGTGCCAGCAGTTTGGGGCAGCCCGAGCAGTACTTC.

The CDR3 protein is CAWSPRGGSSGRSGIQYF. In nucleotides, the CDR3 is TGTGCCTGGAGTCCAAGGGGGGGCTCTAGCGGGAGGAGTGGCATTCAGTACTTC. This chain connects TRBV30 to TRBJ2-4; the match to TRBD2 covers 11 bases. The trim removed 2 bases at V and 9 bases at J, leaving 18 bases unmatched. The CDR3 extends over 18 amino acids. In germline, CDR1 is GTSNPN, CDR2 SVGIG (reference sequence).

This clone appeared a single time. The V gene is TRBV19, the J gene TRBJ2-7, with TRBD2 matching 8 bases. In germline, CDR1 is LNHDA, CDR2 SQIVND (reference sequence). The CDR3 covers 14 residues. J gave up 7 bases and V 3 bases, and 8 bases lay outside the gene matches. The CDR3: CASSISGTPSEQYF. CDR3 DNA sequence: TGTGCCAGTAGTATTAGCGGGACACCTTCTGAGCAGTACTTC.

This clone was detected once. CDR3 sequence reads: CASRASALTSGKNYEQYF. The CDR3 DNA is TGTGCCAGCAGGGCCTCCGCGTTAACTAGCGGCAAAAACTACGAGCAGTACTTC. The chain combines TRBV2 with TRBJ2-7, with 8 positions matching TRBD2. The CDR3 contains 18 residues. V dropped 6 bases and J dropped 3; count of bases not matched to a gene: 19. The V gene's germline CDR1 is SNHLY and CDR2 FYNNEI.

This clone was picked up one time. The chain carries TRBV24-1 and TRBJ2-1, with 11 bases lining up with TRBD2. Looked up from germline, CDR1 is KGHDR and CDR2 is SFDVKD. This CDR3 is built from 15 residues. V dropped 3 bases and J dropped 6; count of bases not matched to a gene: 3. CDR3 sequence: CATSDPTSGSNEQFF. The CDR3 nucleotides read TGTGCCACCAGTGATCCCACTAGCGGGAGCAATGAGCAGTTCTTC.

The chain is built from TRBV5-4 and TRBJ2-5, with TRBD1 matching over 9 bases. V gave up 0 bases and J gave up 4 bases; unmatched junction bases: 13. This CDR3 comprises 18 residues. Germline CDR1 is SGHNT and CDR2 is YYREEE (reference sequence). The chain's CDR3 is CASSLENRGRDGRETQYF. DNA for the CDR3: TGTGCCAGCAGCTTGGAGAACAGGGGGCGCGACGGACGAGAGACCCAGTACTTC. Full variable domain (rest looked up from reference TRBV5-4 and TRBJ2-5): ETGVTQSPTHLIKTRGQQVTLRCSSQSGHNTVSWYQQALGQGPQFIFQYYREEENGRGNFPPRFSGLQFPNYSSELNVNALELDDSALYLCASSLENRGRDGRETQYFGPGTRLLVL.

The sample holds a few counts of this clone. The V call is TRBV11-2, the J call TRBJ2-7; a possible D gene is TRBD2 (5 bases). V lost 0 bases and J lost 4, with 22 bases in between. This CDR3 has 18 amino acids. The germline gives CDR1 SGHAT, CDR2 FQNNGV. CDR3 DNA sequence: TGTGCCAGCAGCTTAGATGGACGGCTTGAGCGGATTTCTTACGAGCAGTACTTC. Amino acid sequence: CASSLDGRLERISYEQYF.

The CDR3 spells CASGVWSSSYNEQFF. CDR3 nucleotide sequence: TGTGCTAGTGGTGTGTGGAGCAGCTCCTACAATGAGCAGTTCTTC. This rearrangement joins TRBV12-5 to TRBJ2-1; D is unresolved. The CDR3 length is 15 residues. Germline V gene lookup returns CDR1 LGHNT and CDR2 FRNRAP. V was clipped by 5 bases and J by 0 bases, with 11 bases between them. The full variable domain, its missing parts supplied by reference TRBV12-5 and TRBJ2-1, is DARVTQTPRHKVTEMGQEVTMRCQPILGHNTVFWYRQTMMQGLELLAYFRNRAPLDDSGMPKDRFSAEMPDATLATLKIQPSEPRDSAVYFCASGVWSSSYNEQFFGPGTRLTVL.

The V call is TRBV27, the J call TRBJ1-5; D remains ambiguous. Germline V gene lookup returns CDR1 MNHEY and CDR2 SMNVEV (reference sequence). The CDR3 is made up of 9 amino acids. CDR3 sequence (DNA): TGTGCTACCGGTCAGCCCCAGCATTTT. Translated, it gives CATGQPQHF.

Details on this clone: Different DNA sequences within this sample yield the same CDR3. The chain uses TRBV7-3 and TRBJ2-1, with TRBD2 identical over 11 bases. CDR1 and CDR2 (germline): SGHTA, FQGTGA. V lost 4 bases, J lost 4 bases, and 3 bases stayed unmatched. The CDR3 runs 15 residues. CDR3 loop: CASSSLAGGYNEQFF. For the CDR3, the DNA is TGTGCCAGCAGCTCCTTAGCGGGAGGGTACAATGAGCAGTTCTTC.

V usage is TRBV7-8 and J usage is TRBJ2-2; 8 bases align to TRBD1. The length of the CDR3 is 15 residues. Germline V gene data show CDR1 as SGHVS and CDR2 as FQNEAQ. Trimming removed 5 bases from V and 5 bases from J; junction bases left unmatched: 7. The CDR3 bases are TGTGCCAGCAGCCCAGACAGGGGTTTAACCGGGGAGCTGTTTTTT. Translation: CASSPDRGLTGELFF.

This clone came up once. The rearrangement links TRBV6-4 to TRBJ1-2; 8 positions agree with TRBD1. V gave up 10 bases and J gave up 4 bases; unmatched junction bases: 8. CDR3 length: 13 amino acids. Looked up from germline, CDR1 is MRHNA and CDR2 is SNTAGT. CDR3 loop: CATSGGRGYGYTF. The CDR3 bases are TGTGCCACCTCAGGGGGCAGGGGCTATGGCTACACCTTC.

V usage is TRBV28 and J usage is TRBJ2-1; 11 bases line up with TRBD2. Germline CDR1 and CDR2: MDHEN and SYDVKM. Trimming removed 7 bases from V and 6 bases from J; junction bases left unmatched: 8. The CDR3 consists of 15 residues. CDR3 nucleotides: TGTGCCAGCATTAACCTAGCGGGAGGCCTCAATGAGCAGTTCTTC. Encoded protein: CASINLAGGLNEQFF.

This clone was counted between two and nine times. The genes are TRBV28 and TRBJ1-5; 7 nucleotides match TRBD1. Germline V gives CDR1 MDHEN, CDR2 SYDVKM. The CDR3 sequence is 15 residues long. V lost 3 bases and J lost 0; bases outside the gene matches: 2. CDR3 nucleotide sequence: TGTGCCAGCAGTTTGGCAGGGGGTAGCAATCAGCCCCAGCATTTT. Its translation: CASSLAGGSNQPQHF.

V gene TRBV19 combines with J gene TRBJ2-7; D may be TRBD1 (6 bases). CDR1 is LNHDA, CDR2 SQIVND, per germline (reference sequence). The CDR3 runs 14 residues. Trimming removed 4 bases at V and 0 bases at J, with 10 bases between. The CDR3 region is CASSTTGSSYEQYF. CDR3 coding DNA: TGTGCCAGTAGTACCACAGGGAGCTCCTACGAGCAGTACTTC.

The chain recombines TRBV10-1 with TRBJ1-2; D unresolved. Germline values: CDR1 WNHNN, CDR2 SYGVQD (reference sequence). This CDR3 is built from 12 residues. V lost 4 bases and J lost 3, with 6 bases in between. CDR3 nucleotide sequence: TGCGCCAGCAGTGCGGGGTACTATGGCTACACCTTC. Translation: CASSAGYYGYTF.

The CDR3: CASSPPGQGVGAFF. For the CDR3, the DNA is TGTGCCAGCAGCCCCCCGGGACAGGGAGTTGGAGCTTTCTTT. The chain has TRBV5-4 and TRBJ1-1, with 9 bases lining up with TRBD1. Losses at the gene ends were 4 bases for V and 10 bases for J; bases not matched to a gene: 11. The germline V gene encodes CDR1 SGHNT and CDR2 YYREEE (reference sequence). The CDR3 contains 14 residues.